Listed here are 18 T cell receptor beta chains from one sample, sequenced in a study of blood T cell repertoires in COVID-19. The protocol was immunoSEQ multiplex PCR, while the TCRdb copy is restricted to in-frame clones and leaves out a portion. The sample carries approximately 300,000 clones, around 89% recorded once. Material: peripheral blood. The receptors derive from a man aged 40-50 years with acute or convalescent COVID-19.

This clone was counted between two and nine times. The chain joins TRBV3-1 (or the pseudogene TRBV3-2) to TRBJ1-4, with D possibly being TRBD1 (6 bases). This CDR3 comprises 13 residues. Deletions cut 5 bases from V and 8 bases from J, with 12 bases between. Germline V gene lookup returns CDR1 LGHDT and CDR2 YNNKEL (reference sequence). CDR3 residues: CASSYRVREKLFF. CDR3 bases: TGTGCCAGCAGCTACAGGGTACGCGAAAAACTGTTTTTT.

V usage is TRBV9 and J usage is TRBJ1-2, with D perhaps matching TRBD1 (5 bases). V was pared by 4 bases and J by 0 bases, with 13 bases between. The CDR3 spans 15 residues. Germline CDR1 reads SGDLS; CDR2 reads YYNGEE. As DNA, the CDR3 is TGTGCCAGCAGCCCGAGGGACTCAACTAACTATGGCTACACCTTC. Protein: CASSPRDSTNYGYTF. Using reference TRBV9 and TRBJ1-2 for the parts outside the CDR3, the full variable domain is DSGVTQTPKHLITATGQRVTLRCSPRSGDLSVYWYQQSLDQGLQFLIQYYNGEERAKGNILERFSAQQFPDLHSELNLSSLELGDSALYFCASSPRDSTNYGYTFGSGTRLTVV.

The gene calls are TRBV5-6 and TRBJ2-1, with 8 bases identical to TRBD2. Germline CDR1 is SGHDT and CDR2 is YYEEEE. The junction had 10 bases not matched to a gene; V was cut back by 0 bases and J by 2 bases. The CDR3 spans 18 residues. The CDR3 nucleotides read TGTGCCAGCAGCTTGGGGGTTAGCGGGGTACCACCCTACAATGAGCAGTTCTTC. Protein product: CASSLGVSGVPPYNEQFF.

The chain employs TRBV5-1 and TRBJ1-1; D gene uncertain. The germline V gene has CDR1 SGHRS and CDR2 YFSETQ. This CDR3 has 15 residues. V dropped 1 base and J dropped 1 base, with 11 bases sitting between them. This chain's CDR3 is CASSLSFIQNTEAFF. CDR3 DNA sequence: TGCGCCAGCAGCTTGTCCTTCATACAGAACACTGAAGCTTTCTTT.

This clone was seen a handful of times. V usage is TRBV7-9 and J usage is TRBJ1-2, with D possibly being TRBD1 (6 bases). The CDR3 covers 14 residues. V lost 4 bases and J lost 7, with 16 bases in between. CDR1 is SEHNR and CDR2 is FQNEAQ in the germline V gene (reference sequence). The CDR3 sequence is CASSSGQTIGGYTF. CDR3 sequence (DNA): TGTGCCAGCAGCTCAGGACAGACTATTGGTGGCTACACCTTC.

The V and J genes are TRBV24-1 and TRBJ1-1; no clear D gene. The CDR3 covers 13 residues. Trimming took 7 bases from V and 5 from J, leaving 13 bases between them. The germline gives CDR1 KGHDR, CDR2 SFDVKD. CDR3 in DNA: TGTGCCACCAGGACGTTCGGGGATACTGAAGCTTTCTTT. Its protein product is CATRTFGDTEAFF.

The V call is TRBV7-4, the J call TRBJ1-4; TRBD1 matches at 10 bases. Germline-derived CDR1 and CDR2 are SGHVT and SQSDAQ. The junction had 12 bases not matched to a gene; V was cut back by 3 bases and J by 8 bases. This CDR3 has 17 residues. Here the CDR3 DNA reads TGTGCCAGCAGCTTTCTAATTTCGGGACAGGGGAGGGAAAAACTGTTTTTT. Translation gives CASSFLISGQGREKLFF.

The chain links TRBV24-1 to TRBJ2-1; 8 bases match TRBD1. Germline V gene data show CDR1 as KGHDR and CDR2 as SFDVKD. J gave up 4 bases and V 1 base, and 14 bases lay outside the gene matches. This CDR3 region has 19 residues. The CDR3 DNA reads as TGTGCCACCAGTGATTTAAACAGGGGGACCTCCGGGAGATACAATGAGCAGTTCTTC. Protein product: CATSDLNRGTSGRYNEQFF.

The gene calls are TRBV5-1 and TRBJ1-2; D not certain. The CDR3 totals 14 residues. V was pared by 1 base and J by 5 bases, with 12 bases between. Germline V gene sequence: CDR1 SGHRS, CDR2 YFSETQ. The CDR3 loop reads CASSLTTPEYGYTF. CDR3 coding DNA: TGCGCCAGCAGCTTGACGACTCCCGAATATGGCTACACCTTC.

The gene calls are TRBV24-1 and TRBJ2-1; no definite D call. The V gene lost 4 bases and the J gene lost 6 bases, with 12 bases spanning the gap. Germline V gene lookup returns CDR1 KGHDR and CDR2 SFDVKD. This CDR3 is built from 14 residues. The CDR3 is CATSDLRVPNEQFF. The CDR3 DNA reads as TGTGCCACCAGTGACCTCCGCGTGCCCAATGAGCAGTTCTTC.

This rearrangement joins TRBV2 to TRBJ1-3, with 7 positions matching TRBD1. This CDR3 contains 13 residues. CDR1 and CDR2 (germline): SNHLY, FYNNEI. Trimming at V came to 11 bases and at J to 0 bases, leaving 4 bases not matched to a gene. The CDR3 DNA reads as TGTGCCTCCACAGGGGTCTCTGGAAACACCATATATTTT. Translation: CASTGVSGNTIYF.

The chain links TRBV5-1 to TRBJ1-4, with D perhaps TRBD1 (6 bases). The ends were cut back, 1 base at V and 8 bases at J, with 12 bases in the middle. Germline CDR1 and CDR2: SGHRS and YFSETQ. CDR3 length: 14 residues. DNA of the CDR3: TGCGCCAGCAGCTTGACAGGGTCGGGGGAAAAACTGTTTTTT. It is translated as CASSLTGSGEKLFF.

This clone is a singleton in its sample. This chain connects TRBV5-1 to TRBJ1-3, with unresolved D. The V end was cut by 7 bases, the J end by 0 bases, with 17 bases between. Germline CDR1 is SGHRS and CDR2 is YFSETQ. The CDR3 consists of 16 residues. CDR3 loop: CASRPGPASSGNTIYF. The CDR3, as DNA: TGCGCCAGCCGGCCCGGTCCAGCGAGCTCTGGAAACACCATATATTTT.

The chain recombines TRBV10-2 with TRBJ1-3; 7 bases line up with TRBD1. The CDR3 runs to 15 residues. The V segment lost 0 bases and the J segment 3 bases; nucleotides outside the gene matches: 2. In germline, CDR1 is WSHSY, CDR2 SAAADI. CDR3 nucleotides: TGCGCCAGCAGTGAGTCAGGGGGCTATGGAAACACCATATATTTT. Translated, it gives CASSESGGYGNTIYF.

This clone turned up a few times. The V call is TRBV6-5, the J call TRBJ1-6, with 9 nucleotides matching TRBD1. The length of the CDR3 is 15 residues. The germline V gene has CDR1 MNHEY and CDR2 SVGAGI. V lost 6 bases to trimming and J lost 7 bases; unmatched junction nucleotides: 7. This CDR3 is CASRNTGTGNSPLHF. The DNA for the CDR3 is TGTGCCAGCAGAAATACCGGGACAGGGAATTCACCCCTCCACTTT.

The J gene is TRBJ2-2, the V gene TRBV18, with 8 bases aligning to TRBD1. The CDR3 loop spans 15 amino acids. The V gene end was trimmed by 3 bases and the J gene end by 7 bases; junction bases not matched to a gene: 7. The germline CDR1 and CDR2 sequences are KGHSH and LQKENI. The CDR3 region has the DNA TGTGCCAGCTCACCCGGGACAGGTTGGAACGGGGAGCTGTTTTTT. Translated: CASSPGTGWNGELFF.

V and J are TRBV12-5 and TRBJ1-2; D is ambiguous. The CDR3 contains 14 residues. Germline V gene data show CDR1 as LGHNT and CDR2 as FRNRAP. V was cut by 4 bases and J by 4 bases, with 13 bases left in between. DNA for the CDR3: TGTGCTAGTGGTTCAGAATCCCTGTTCTATGGCTACACCTTC. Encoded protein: CASGSESLFYGYTF.

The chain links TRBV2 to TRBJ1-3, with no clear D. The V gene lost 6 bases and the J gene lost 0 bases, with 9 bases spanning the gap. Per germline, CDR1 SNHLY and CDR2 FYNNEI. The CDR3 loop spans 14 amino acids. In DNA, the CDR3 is TGTGCCAGCAGGTCTCTAAGCTCTGGAAACACCATATATTTT. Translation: CASRSLSSGNTIYF.